Below are 17 T cell receptor beta chains sequenced from a single sample in a study of identical twins. From the 5' RACE reads, TCRdb called clonotypes with MiXCR, one entry per CDR3 protein. Here the sample spans 210,000 or so distinct CDR3 sequences, approximately 16% being singletons. These data were also reused for a study on T cells expressing NK-cell markers.

The sequenced sample was CD8+ T cells sorted from blood. Receptors originate from a woman aged 18 to 35 in good health.

The chain joins TRBV7-6 to TRBJ1-3; D is unresolved. The germline CDR1 and CDR2 sequences are SGHVS and FNYEAQ. V lost 5 bases to trimming and J lost 0 bases, with 8 bases between them. The CDR3 runs to 14 residues. CDR3 in amino acids: CASSQTASGNTIYF. The CDR3 region has the DNA TGTGCCAGCAGCCAGACGGCCTCTGGAAACACCATATATTTT.

This clonotype came up many times. The CDR3 sequence is CSAGQPQHF. CDR3 in DNA: TGCAGTGCCGGTCAGCCCCAGCATTTT. The chain links TRBV20-1 to TRBJ1-5; the D is unclear. Germline V gives CDR1 DFQATT, CDR2 SNEGSKA (reference sequence). The CDR3 sequence is 9 residues long. Trimming took off 6 bases at V and 6 bases at J, with 3 bases between the two ends.

In its sample, this clonotype was seen a few times. The chain recombines TRBV4-1 with TRBJ2-7; TRBD2 matches at 8 bases. The CDR3 covers 17 residues. The ends lost 4 bases at V and 2 bases at J; junction bases unmatched: 13. From germline, CDR1 is MGHRA and CDR2 YSYEKL. The CDR3 region has the DNA TGCGCCAGCAGCCTCTCAATCGTAGCGGGACTCACCTACGAGCAGTACTTC. Protein product: CASSLSIVAGLTYEQYF.

This chain joins TRBV6-2 or TRBV6-3 and TRBJ2-7, with 8 bases lining up with TRBD2. In germline, CDR1 is MNHEY, CDR2 SVGEGT. This CDR3 comprises 15 residues. V shed 5 bases, J shed 1 base, and the junction held 7 bases outside the gene matches. The CDR3 region is CASSPLTSGSYEQYF. For the CDR3, the DNA is TGTGCCAGCAGTCCGCTTACTAGCGGTTCCTACGAGCAGTACTTC.

On this clonotype itself: A junction boundary mismatches the germline segment, possibly from a read error. The rearrangement joins TRBV2 to TRBJ1-6; no definite D call. Germline V lookup: CDR1 SNHLY, CDR2 FYNNEI. The CDR3 spans 10 residues. Here the CDR3 reads CASSETTVIF. The DNA for the CDR3 is TGTGCCAGCAGTGAAACAACAGTCATTTTT.

The chain uses TRBV19 and TRBJ2-6, with D possibly being TRBD2 (6 bases). Germline V gene data show CDR1 as LNHDA and CDR2 as SQIVND (reference sequence). V lost 4 bases, J lost 0 bases, and 13 bases lay in between. The CDR3 is 17 amino acids. CDR3 protein: CASSNKRGLSGANVLTF. Here the CDR3 DNA reads TGTGCCAGTAGTAATAAAAGGGGACTCTCTGGGGCCAACGTCCTGACTTTC.

In its sample, this clonotype was seen a few times. The chain recombines TRBV24-1 with TRBJ2-7, with a weak D call TRBD2 (6 bases). The CDR3 consists of 12 residues. Per the germline V gene, CDR1 is KGHDR and CDR2 is SFDVKD. V was cut by 9 bases and J by 5 bases, with 13 bases left in between. Written as DNA, the CDR3 is TGTGCCACCGGACTAATGGGGAACGAGCAGTACTTC. Translating it yields CATGLMGNEQYF.

In this sample, this clonotype turned up a few times. This chain uses TRBV10-3 with TRBJ2-7; a possible D gene is TRBD2 (6 bases). The CDR3 runs to 13 residues. V lost 3 bases to trimming and J lost 6 bases, with 12 bases between them. Germline assignment: CDR1 ENHRY and CDR2 SYGVKD. CDR3 loop: CAISECGVCEQYF. The CDR3 DNA follows: TGTGCCATCAGTGAATGCGGGGTGTGCGAGCAGTACTTC.

The V gene is TRBV14, the J gene TRBJ2-1; TRBD2 might be the D (6 bases). The V end lost 0 bases, the J end lost 6 bases, and 21 bases lay between the germline ends. Germline CDR1 reads SGHDN; CDR2 reads FVKESK. This CDR3 contains 18 residues. The CDR3 sequence is CASSQDLGPGAIGNEQFF. For the CDR3, the DNA is TGTGCCAGCAGCCAAGATTTGGGTCCGGGAGCTATCGGCAATGAGCAGTTCTTC.

This chain links TRBV20-1 with TRBJ1-1; 7 bases are a match to TRBD1. This CDR3 has 14 residues. Germline V gene data show CDR1 as DFQATT and CDR2 as SNEGSKA (reference sequence). The ends lost 2 bases at V and 1 base at J; junction bases unmatched: 4. CDR3 nucleotides: TGCAGTGCTAGATCCCGGACAGGGAACACTGAAGCTTTCTTT. It is translated as CSARSRTGNTEAFF.

The chain joins TRBV11-3 to TRBJ2-2; 7 nucleotides line up with TRBD1. Losses at the gene ends were 4 bases for V and 0 bases for J; bases not matched to a gene: 5. Germline V gene data show CDR1 as SGHNT and CDR2 as YENEEA. CDR3 length: 16 residues. The CDR3 reads CASSSPDRPNTGELFF. The CDR3 DNA is TGTGCCAGCAGCTCCCCGGACAGGCCGAACACCGGGGAGCTGTTTTTT.

The chain combines TRBV9 with TRBJ2-1; 13 bases fit TRBD2. CDR3 length: 17 amino acids. V lost 4 bases to trimming and J lost 9 bases; unmatched junction nucleotides: 13. Germline CDR1 is SGDLS and CDR2 is YYNGEE. CDR3 residues: CASSFPAGTSGAGEQFF. The CDR3 DNA sequence: TGTGCCAGCAGCTTCCCCGCCGGGACTAGCGGGGCCGGTGAGCAGTTCTTC. Filled out from reference TRBV9 and TRBJ2-1, the complete variable domain reads DSGVTQTPKHLITATGQRVTLRCSPRSGDLSVYWYQQSLDQGLQFLIQYYNGEERAKGNILERFSAQQFPDLHSELNLSSLELGDSALYFCASSFPAGTSGAGEQFFGPGTRLTVL.

This clonotype was observed many times. The chain carries TRBV4-1 and TRBJ1-2, with D tentatively TRBD1 (6 bases). The CDR3 sequence is 16 residues long. Germline assignment: CDR1 MGHRA and CDR2 YSYEKL. The V gene lost 4 bases and the J gene lost 7 bases, with 22 bases spanning the gap. In nucleotides, the CDR3 is TGCGCCAGCAGCCTTCGAACAGGGTTCCGGACCTCTGGCTACACCTTC. Translation: CASSLRTGFRTSGYTF.

This clonotype was seen repeatedly, ten times or more. The genes are TRBV4-3 and TRBJ1-5; D remains unclear. CDR3 length: 15 amino acids. Germline CDR1 and CDR2: LGHNA and YSLEER. The ends were cut back, 0 bases at V and 3 bases at J, with 9 bases in the middle. CDR3: CASSQDHRFNQPQHF. As DNA, the CDR3 is TGCGCCAGCAGCCAAGATCACCGTTTCAATCAGCCCCAGCATTTT.

In this sample, this clonotype turned up a few times. The rearrangement links TRBV10-2 to TRBJ1-2; 7 bases agree with TRBD1. The CDR3 loop spans 14 amino acids. Germline CDR1 is WSHSY and CDR2 is SAAADI. V shed 4 bases and J 6 bases; nucleotides not matched to a gene: 8. DNA for the CDR3: TGCGCCAGCAGTGGGGGTCAAGGACAGGATGGCTACACCTTC. This sequence encodes CASSGGQGQDGYTF.

The rearrangement uses TRBV6-2 or TRBV6-3 and TRBJ2-7; tentatively, D is TRBD2 (5 bases). Trimming took 2 bases from V and 3 from J, leaving 14 bases between them. Germline lookup yields CDR1 MNHEY and CDR2 SVGEGT. The CDR3 totals 15 residues. CDR3 sequence (DNA): TGTGCCAGCAGTTACCGACTACCACCCCACTACGAGCAGTACTTC. Amino acid sequence: CASSYRLPPHYEQYF.

The gene calls are TRBV11-1 and TRBJ2-3; 11 bases align to TRBD2. Trimming took 2 bases from V and 2 from J; bases not matched to a gene: 12. The CDR3 consists of 19 residues. Germline assignment: CDR1 SGHAT and CDR2 FQDESV (reference sequence). CDR3 residues: CASSLTGSGTSGDTDTQYF. The CDR3 nucleotides are TGTGCCAGCAGCTTAACGGGCAGCGGGACTAGCGGCGACACAGATACGCAGTATTTT.